This T cell receptor (beta chain) is drawn from a study of shared T cell receptors in the human thymus. Using immunoSEQ multiplex PCR, the repertoire was profiled, and TCRdb retains in-frame clones only, with some absent. The repertoire holds approximately 730,000 clones, with roughly 88% as singletons. The germline CDR1 and CDR2 sequences are MGHDK and SYGVNS. The V segment lost 6 bases and the J segment 8 bases; nucleotides outside the gene matches: 10. The CDR3 consists of 15 residues. The same data also contributed to another study, on human thymus T cells. From that second work: Healthy Finnish infants undergoing corrective surgery for congenital heart defects were the donors. The thymus was resected at corrective cardiac surgery. Thymic and blood repertoires showed apparently biased V and J gene usage.

This chain connects TRBV25-1 to TRBJ1-6; 7 bases fit TRBD1. The sequence came from a girl less than two years old with a congenital heart defect. The sample taken for sequencing was thymocytes. Here the CDR3 DNA reads TGTGCCAGCAGGCCTGACAGGGAGGAATATTCACCCCTCCACTTT. Its translation is CASRPDREEYSPLHF.